These T cell receptor beta chains were read from a single sample in a study of regulatory T cells in long-lasting Graves disease. One entry per CDR3 protein, called by TCRdb with MiXCR from the multiplex PCR reads. The sample includes some 250,000 distinct CDR3 sequences, 15% to 20% seen only once; the top ten take approximately 14%. This sample also appeared in a second study, on T cells in Graves' hyperthyroidism and ophthalmopathy.

The material was peripheral blood mononuclear cells (PBMCs), obtained at new diagnosis, from a patient treated with antithyroid drugs. Receptor source: a woman aged 30 to 39 with Graves disease. Both conserved end residues are part of each CDR3. A D gene is named only where the DNA matches it firmly. The listing skips clone size in some rows; elsewhere it reads once, few, many or a size class.

CDR3	DNA	V	J	size	D
CASSPGAGRNTEAFF	TGTGCCAGCTCACCAGGGGCAGGGCGGAACACTGAAGCTTTCTTT	TRBV18	TRBJ1-1	.	.
CASSDRSSTDTQYF	TGTGCCAGCAGCGACCGATCTAGCACAGATACGCAGTATTTT	TRBV9	TRBJ2-3	many	.
CASSFGGTGGTEAFF	TGTGCCAGCAGTTTTGGCGGGACAGGGGGCACTGAAGCTTTCTTT	TRBV12-3/TRBV12-4	TRBJ1-1	.	TRBD1
CASSHGEYPTNEKLFF	TGTGCCAGCAGCCACGGGGAGTATCCAACTAATGAAAAACTGTTTTTT	TRBV3-1	TRBJ1-4	many	.
CASSEARREQAFF	TGTGCCAGCAGTGAAGCGCGGAGAGAGCAAGCTTTCTTT	TRBV6-1	TRBJ1-1	many	.
CASNRPGRGEQFF	TGTGCCAGCAACCGCCCCGGGAGGGGCGAGCAGTTCTTC	TRBV6-2/TRBV6-3	TRBJ2-1	many	TRBD2
CASSPWGQRGTQYF	TGTGCCAGCAGCCCTTGGGGACAGAGAGGGACCCAGTACTTC	TRBV5-6	TRBJ2-5	once	TRBD1
CASSHWNQPQHF	TGTGCCAGCAGCCACTGGAATCAGCCCCAGCATTTT	TRBV3-1	TRBJ1-5	many	.
CASSIFSQETQYF	TGTGCCAGTAGTATCTTCTCTCAAGAGACCCAGTACTTC	TRBV19	TRBJ2-5	few	.
CASSPRNQETQYF	TGTGCCAGCTCACCAAGGAATCAAGAGACCCAGTACTTC	TRBV18	TRBJ2-5	many	.
CATSRKRGDEQFF	TGTGCCACCAGCAGAAAACGAGGGGACGAGCAGTTCTTC	TRBV15	TRBJ2-1	many	.
CASSQGLIGGQETQYF	TGTGCCAGCAGCCAAGGCTTAATTGGCGGGCAAGAGACCCAGTACTTC	TRBV14	TRBJ2-5	many	.
CASSSRGQGSYEQYF	TGTGCCAGCAGCTCCAGGGGACAAGGATCCTACGAGCAGTACTTC	TRBV7-9	TRBJ2-7	many	.
CAISDPGQNYNEQFF	TGTGCCATCAGTGACCCGGGACAGAACTACAATGAGCAGTTCTTC	TRBV10-3	TRBJ2-1	.	TRBD1
CASSPENKRSDTQYF	TGTGCCAGCAGCCCCGAAAACAAGAGGTCAGATACGCAGTATTTT	TRBV5-4	TRBJ2-3	many	.
CSASSTGSTYEQYF	TGCAGTGCTAGCTCGACAGGGAGTACCTACGAGCAGTACTTC	TRBV20-1	TRBJ2-7	many	TRBD1